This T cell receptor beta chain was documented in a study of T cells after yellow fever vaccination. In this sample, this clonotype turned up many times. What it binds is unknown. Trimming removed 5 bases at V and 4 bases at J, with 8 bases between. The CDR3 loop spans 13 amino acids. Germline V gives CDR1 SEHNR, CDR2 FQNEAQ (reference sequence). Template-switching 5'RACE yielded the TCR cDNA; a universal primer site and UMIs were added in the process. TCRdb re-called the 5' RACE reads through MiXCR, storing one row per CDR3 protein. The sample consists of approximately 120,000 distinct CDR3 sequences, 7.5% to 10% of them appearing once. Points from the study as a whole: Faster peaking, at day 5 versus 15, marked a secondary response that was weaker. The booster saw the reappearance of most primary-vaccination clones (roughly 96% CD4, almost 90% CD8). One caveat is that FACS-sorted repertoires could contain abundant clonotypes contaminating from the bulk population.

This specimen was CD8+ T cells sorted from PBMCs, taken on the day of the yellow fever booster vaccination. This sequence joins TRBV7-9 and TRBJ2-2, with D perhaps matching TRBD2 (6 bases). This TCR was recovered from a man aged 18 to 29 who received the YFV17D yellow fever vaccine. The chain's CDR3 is CASSEGLTGELFF. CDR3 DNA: TGTGCCAGCAGCGAGGGACTCACCGGGGAGCTGTTTTTT. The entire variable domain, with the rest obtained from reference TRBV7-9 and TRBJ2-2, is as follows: DTGVSQNPRHKITKRGQNVTFRCDPISEHNRLYWYRQTLGQGPEFLTYFQNEAQLEKSRLLSDRFSAERPKGSFSTLEIQRTEQGDSAMYLCASSEGLTGELFFGEGSRLTVL.